This TCR beta chain is from a study of glioma-infiltrating T cells after dendritic cell vaccination. Study-wide background: Treatment, given 2003 to 2012, was autologous tumor lysate-pulsed dendritic cell vaccination. Monocyte-derived dendritic cells, cultured seven days with IL-4 and GM-CSF, were pulsed with autologous tumor lysate.

The data were produced by immunoSEQ multiplex PCR, yet TCRdb's version contains in-frame clones alone and is incomplete. The data contain more than 95,000 clones, around 91% of them singletons. Noted time point: after dendritic cell vaccination, including at tumor progression/relapse. None of the glioblastoma patients had an isocitrate dehydrogenase mutation. As concerns this clone: Its target is unknown.

J gave up 4 bases and V 3 bases, and 8 bases lay outside the gene matches. The CDR3 covers 16 residues. Germline values: CDR1 MRHNA, CDR2 SNTAGT. Study conclusions and caveats: TCR clonality showed no direct relationship with survival.

The chain has TRBV6-4 and TRBJ2-3; 9 positions agree with TRBD2. This receptor was obtained from a human donor with glioblastoma. The material sequenced was blood, taken after dendritic cell vaccination. As DNA, the CDR3 is TGTGCCAGCAGTGAATCCCCTAGCGGGGAGTCAGATACGCAGTATTTT. Its translation: CASSESPSGESDTQYF.